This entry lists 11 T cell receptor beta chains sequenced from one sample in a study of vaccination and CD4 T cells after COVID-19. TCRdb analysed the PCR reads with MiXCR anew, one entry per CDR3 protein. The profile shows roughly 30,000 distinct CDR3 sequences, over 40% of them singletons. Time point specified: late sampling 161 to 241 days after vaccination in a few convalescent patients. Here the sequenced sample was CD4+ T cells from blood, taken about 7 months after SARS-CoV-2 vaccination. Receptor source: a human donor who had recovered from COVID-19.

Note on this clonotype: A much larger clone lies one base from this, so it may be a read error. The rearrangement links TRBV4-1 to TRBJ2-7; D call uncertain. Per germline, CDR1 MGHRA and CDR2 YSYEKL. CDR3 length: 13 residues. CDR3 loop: CASSQGRWYERYF. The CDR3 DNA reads TGCGCCAGCAGCCAGGGTCGATGGTACGAGCGGTACTTC.

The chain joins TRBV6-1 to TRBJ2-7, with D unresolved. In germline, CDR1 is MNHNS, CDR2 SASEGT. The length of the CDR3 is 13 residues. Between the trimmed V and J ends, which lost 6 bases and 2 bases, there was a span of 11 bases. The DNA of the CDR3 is TGTGCCAGCAGGGATGGCTCTACCTACGAGCAGTACTTC. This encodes CASRDGSTYEQYF.

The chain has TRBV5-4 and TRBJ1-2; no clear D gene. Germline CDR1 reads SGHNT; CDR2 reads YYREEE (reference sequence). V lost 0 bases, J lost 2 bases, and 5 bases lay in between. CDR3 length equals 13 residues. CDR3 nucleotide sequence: TGTGCCAGCAGCTTGGGCGGGAACTATGGCTACACCTTC. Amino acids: CASSLGGNYGYTF.

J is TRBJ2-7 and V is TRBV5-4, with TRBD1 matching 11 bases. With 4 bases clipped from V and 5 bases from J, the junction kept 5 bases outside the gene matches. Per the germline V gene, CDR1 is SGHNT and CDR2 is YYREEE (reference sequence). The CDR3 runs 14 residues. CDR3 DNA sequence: TGTGCCAGCAGCGTGGACAGGGGGCTCGACGAGCAGTACTTC. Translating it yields CASSVDRGLDEQYF.

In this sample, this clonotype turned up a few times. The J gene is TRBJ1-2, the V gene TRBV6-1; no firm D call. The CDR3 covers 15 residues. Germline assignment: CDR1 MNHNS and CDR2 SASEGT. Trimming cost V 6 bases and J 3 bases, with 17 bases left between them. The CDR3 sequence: CASRAGSGNDYGYTF. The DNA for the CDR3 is TGTGCCAGCAGGGCGGGCTCTGGGAATGACTATGGCTACACCTTC.

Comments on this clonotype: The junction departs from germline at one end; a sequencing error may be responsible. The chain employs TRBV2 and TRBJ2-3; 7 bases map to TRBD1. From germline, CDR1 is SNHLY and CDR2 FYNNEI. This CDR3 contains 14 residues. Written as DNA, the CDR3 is TGTGCCAGCAGGGAAGGACAGGGCACAGATACGCAGTATTTT. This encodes CASREGQGTDTQYF.

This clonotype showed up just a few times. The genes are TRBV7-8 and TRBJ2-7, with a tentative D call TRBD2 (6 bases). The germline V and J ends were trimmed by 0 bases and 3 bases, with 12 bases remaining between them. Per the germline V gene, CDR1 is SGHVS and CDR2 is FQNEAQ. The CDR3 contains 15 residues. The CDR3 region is CASSLATGEGYEQYF. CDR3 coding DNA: TGTGCCAGCAGCTTAGCTACGGGAGAGGGCTACGAGCAGTACTTC. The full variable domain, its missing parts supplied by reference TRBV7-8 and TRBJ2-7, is GAGVSQSPRYKVAKRGQDVALRCDPISGHVSLFWYQQALGQGPEFLTYFQNEAQLDKSGLPSDRFFAERPEGSVSTLKIQRTQQEDSAVYLCASSLATGEGYEQYFGPGTRLTVT.

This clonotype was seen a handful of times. In nucleotides, the CDR3 is TGTGCCAGCAGCGCGCGCCCCACTAGCGGGAGGGGGGAGACCCAGTACTTC. Protein product: CASSARPTSGRGETQYF. The chain has TRBV7-2 and TRBJ2-5; TRBD2 aligns across 13 bases. Germline V CDR1 and CDR2: SGHTA, FQGNSA. This CDR3 spans 17 amino acids. J lost 5 bases, V lost 5 bases, and 11 bases had no gene match.

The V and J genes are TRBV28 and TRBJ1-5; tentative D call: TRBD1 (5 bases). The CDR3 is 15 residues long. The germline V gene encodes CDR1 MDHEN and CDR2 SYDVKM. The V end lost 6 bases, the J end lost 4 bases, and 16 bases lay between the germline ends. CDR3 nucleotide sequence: TGTGCCAGCAGCCCCGGGACCGGGCGGAATCAGCCCCAGCATTTT. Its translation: CASSPGTGRNQPQHF.

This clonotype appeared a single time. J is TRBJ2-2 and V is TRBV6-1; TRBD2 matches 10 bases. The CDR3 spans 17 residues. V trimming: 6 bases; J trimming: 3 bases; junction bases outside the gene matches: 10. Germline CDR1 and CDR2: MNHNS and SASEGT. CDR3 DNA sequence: TGTGCCAGCAGGGCTAGCGGGAGTGTTCTGGACACCGGGGAGCTGTTTTTT. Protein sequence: CASRASGSVLDTGELFF.

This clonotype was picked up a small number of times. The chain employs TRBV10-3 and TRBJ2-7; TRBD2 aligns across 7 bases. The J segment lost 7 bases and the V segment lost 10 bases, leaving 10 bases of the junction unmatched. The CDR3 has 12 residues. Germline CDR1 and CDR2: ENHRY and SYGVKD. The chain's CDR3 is CATRDYLGEQYF. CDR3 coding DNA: TGTGCCACACGGGACTACCTCGGGGAGCAGTACTTC.